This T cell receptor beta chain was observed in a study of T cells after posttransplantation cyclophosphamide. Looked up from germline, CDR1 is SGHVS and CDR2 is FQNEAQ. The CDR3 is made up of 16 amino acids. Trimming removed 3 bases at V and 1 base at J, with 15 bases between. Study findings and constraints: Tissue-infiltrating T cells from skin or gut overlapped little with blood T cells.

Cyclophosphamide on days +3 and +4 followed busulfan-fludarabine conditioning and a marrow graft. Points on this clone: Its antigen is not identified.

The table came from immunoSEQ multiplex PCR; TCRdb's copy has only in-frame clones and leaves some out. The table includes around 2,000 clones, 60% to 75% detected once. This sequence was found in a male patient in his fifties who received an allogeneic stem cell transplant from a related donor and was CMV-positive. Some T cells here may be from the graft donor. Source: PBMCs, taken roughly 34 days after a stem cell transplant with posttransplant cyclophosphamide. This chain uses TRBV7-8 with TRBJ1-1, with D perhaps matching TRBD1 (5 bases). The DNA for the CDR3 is TGTGCCAGCAGCTTTGTCCCGGAGGGGCGGAACACTGAAGCTTTCTTT. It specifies CASSFVPEGRNTEAFF.